The rows below give T cell receptor beta chains drawn from one sample of a study of CD8 T cells in ankylosing spondylitis. Each CDR3 protein gets one entry after TCRdb re-called the 5' RACE reads with MiXCR. Among about 320,000 distinct CDR3 sequences listed, about 9.9% were seen once. Sequenced input: blood, either unsorted or a sorted T cell fraction (not recorded which). These TCRs come from a female donor with ankylosing spondylitis or in good health (not recorded which). The CDR3 runs from the conserved cysteine through the conserved F or W. The D gene is left open where the match is weak. Size tells how often a clone was seen (once, few, many) or the class of an expanded clone, and some rows leave it out.

>15|-|TRBJ2-4|TRBV3-1|-
TGTGCCAGCAGCCAAGAGGGGCGGGCCAAAAACATTCAGTACTTC
CASSQEGRAKNIQYF
>15|many|TRBJ2-2|TRBV10-2|TRBD2
TGCGCCAGCAGTTATCTAGCGGGAGGGCCCGGGGAGCTGTTTTTT
CASSYLAGGPGELFF
>13|many|TRBJ1-4|TRBV7-9|-
TGTGCCAGCAGCTACCGTCTTAATGAAAAACTGTTTTTT
CASSYRLNEKLFF
>13|many|TRBJ2-7|TRBV11-2|-
TGTGCCAGCAGCCGAAATAGTCATGGGGAGCAGTACTTC
CASSRNSHGEQYF
>15|-|TRBJ1-1|TRBV5-1|-
TGCGCCAGCAGCCCGGATGGGGCCCCGAACACTGAAGCTTTCTTT
CASSPDGAPNTEAFF
>14|-|TRBJ2-1|TRBV6-5|-
TGTGCCAGCAGTTACGTGGGTTCCCCAAGTGAGCAGTTCTTC
CASSYVGSPSEQFF
>13|many|TRBJ1-2|TRBV20-1|-
TGCAGTGCTCCTCGACAGCAGAACTATGGCTACACCTTC
CSAPRQQNYGYTF
>15|-|TRBJ2-7|TRBV7-9|TRBD1
TGTGCCACCATAAGGTCTGGAACAGGGGGTTACGAGCAGTACTTC
CATIRSGTGGYEQYF
>14|few|TRBJ2-1|TRBV11-1|-
TGTGCCAGCAGCTTAGGTAGCGTCGGCAATGAGCAGTTCTTC
CASSLGSVGNEQFF
>16|many|TRBJ2-3|TRBV27|TRBD2
TGTGCCAGCAGTTCACCTAGACTAGCGGCCGGGGATACGCAGTATTTT
CASSSPRLAAGDTQYF
>12|many|TRBJ1-1|TRBV20-1|-
TGCAGTGCCTGGGCCCAGGCCGCTGAAGCTTTCTTT
CSAWAQAAEAFF
>16|few|TRBJ2-3|TRBV7-6|TRBD2
TGTGCCAGCAGCCCTACTAGCGGGGGGGCTTCAGATACGCAGTATTTT
CASSPTSGGASDTQYF
>15|many|TRBJ2-5|TRBV11-2|TRBD1
TGTGCCAGACACACACACAGGGGGATATGGGAGACCCAGTACTTC
CARHTHRGIWETQYF
>18|many|TRBJ1-3|TRBV6-5|-
TGTGCCAGCAGTTACCGTTTGCGACAGTCTACGCCTGGAAACACCATATATTTT
CASSYRLRQSTPGNTIYF
>14|many|TRBJ2-5|TRBV29-1|TRBD1
TGCAGCGTTCGGGACAGGCCCCCCATACAGACCCAGTACTTC
CSVRDRPPIQTQYF
>13|many|TRBJ2-1|TRBV12-3/TRBV12-4|-
TGTGCCAGCAGTTTATGGCAAAACAATGAGCAGTTCTTC
CASSLWQNNEQFF
>15|-|TRBJ2-2|TRBV7-8|-
TGTGCCAGCAGTCTCGGGCAGATTGGCACCGGGGAGCTGTTTTTT
CASSLGQIGTGELFF
>13|many|TRBJ2-7|TRBV12-3/TRBV12-4|TRBD1
TGTGCCAGCAGACAGACAGGGGTTTCCGAGCAGTACTTC
CASRQTGVSEQYF
>17|many|TRBJ2-4|TRBV18|-
TGTGCCAGCTCACACCGTGGTGGGGAAGGAGCCAAAAACATTCAGTACTTC
CASSHRGGEGAKNIQYF
>14|-|TRBJ1-4|TRBV27|-
TGTGCCAGCAGTTTCAGGACAGATAATGAAAAACTGTTTTTT
CASSFRTDNEKLFF
>18|many|TRBJ2-3|TRBV27|-
TGTGCCAGCAGTCCTTTAACACAGGGCCGGTGGGGGGTAGATACGCAGTATTTT
CASSPLTQGRWGVDTQYF
>11|many|TRBJ2-3|TRBV20-1|-
TGCAGTGCGCTCGGAGGAGATACGCAGTATTTT
CSALGGDTQYF
>16|many|TRBJ2-5|TRBV20-1|TRBD1
TGCAGTCCCCGGGAACACGGACAGGGAGAGTGGGAGACCCAGTACTTC
CSPREHGQGEWETQYF
>13|many|TRBJ1-6|TRBV12-3/TRBV12-4|-
TGTGCCAGCAGCCGCCGGGAGAATTCACCCCTCCACTTT
CASSRRENSPLHF
>16|many|TRBJ1-6|TRBV12-3/TRBV12-4|-
TGTGCCAGCAGTACTACCACGGGGGCGGGCAATTCACCCCTCCACTTT
CASSTTTGAGNSPLHF
>15|many|TRBJ2-3|TRBV5-1|-
TGCGCCAGTCGGCTTACAGGTCATCTGACAGATACGCAGTATTTT
CASRLTGHLTDTQYF
>15|many|TRBJ2-7|TRBV27|TRBD2
TGTGCCAGCAGTTCTGCGGGGGGGGCCGAGTACGAGCAGTACTTC
CASSSAGGAEYEQYF
>17|many|TRBJ2-3|TRBV5-1|-
TGCGCCAGCAGCAGTCTGACCGGGACTCAGATCACAGATACGCAGTATTTT
CASSSLTGTQITDTQYF
>14|many|TRBJ2-7|TRBV5-1|-
TGCGCCAGCAGCCAGGACTCGAGCTCCTACGAGCAGTACTTC
CASSQDSSSYEQYF
>13|many|TRBJ1-2|TRBV27|-
TGTGCCAGCAGTTCTACAGGGCCCGGCGGCTACACCTTC
CASSSTGPGGYTF
>18|many|TRBJ2-6|TRBV9|TRBD1
TGTGCCAGCAGCGTTGTGGGACAGGCCCTCTCTGGGGCCAACGTCCTGACTTTC
CASSVVGQALSGANVLTF
>15|many|TRBJ2-3|TRBV5-6|TRBD1
TGTGCCAGCAGCTCCCGACAGGGGTTTGGAGATACGCAGTATTTT
CASSSRQGFGDTQYF
>13|-|TRBJ2-1|TRBV9|-
TGTGCCAGCAGCCCCCAACCCTACAATGAGCAGTTCTTC
CASSPQPYNEQFF
>19|-|TRBJ2-6|TRBV4-3|TRBD1
TGCGCCAGCAGCCAAGCCCGACAGGGGGCACAATCTGGGGCCAACGTCCTGACTTTC
CASSQARQGAQSGANVLTF
>15|few|TRBJ1-5|TRBV20-1|-
TGCAGTGCTAGAGATCTTGGCAGTTGGAATCAGCCCCAGCATTTT
CSARDLGSWNQPQHF
>15|many|TRBJ2-1|TRBV5-5|-
TGTGCCAGCAGCTTGGTGCTGACTGACTACAATGAGCAGTTCTTC
CASSLVLTDYNEQFF
>16|-|TRBJ2-3|TRBV5-1|-
TGCGCCAGCAGCTTGTCGAACACTCAAGGGACAGATACGCAGTATTTT
CASSLSNTQGTDTQYF
>15|many|TRBJ2-5|TRBV5-1|TRBD2
TGCGCCAGCAGCTTGGATAGCGGGAGTCGAGAGACCCAGTACTTC
CASSLDSGSRETQYF
>14|many|TRBJ1-2|TRBV5-1|-
TGCGCCAGCAGCTTAGAGGGAGAGACTGGTGGCTACACCTTC
CASSLEGETGGYTF
>12|-|TRBJ2-3|TRBV20-1|TRBD2
TGCAGTGCTCGGGGAGGGGCCGGTACGCAGTATTTT
CSARGGAGTQYF
>14|many|TRBJ2-5|TRBV20-1|-
TGCAGTGCTAGATCCCGCGGAGGAATCGAGACCCAGTACTTC
CSARSRGGIETQYF
>15|-|TRBJ2-2|TRBV5-1|TRBD1
TGCGCCAGCAGTTGGGACAGGAGAAACACCGGGGAGCTGTTTTTT
CASSWDRRNTGELFF
>14|-|TRBJ2-1|TRBV19|TRBD2
TGTGCCAGTTACGGAGCGGGAGAGGGGAATGAGCAGTTCTTC
CASYGAGEGNEQFF
>14|many|TRBJ2-1|TRBV7-2|-
TGTGCCAGCACCTATAGCTCAGGGGATAATGAGCAGTTCTTC
CASTYSSGDNEQFF
>11|many|TRBJ2-5|TRBV29-1|-
TGCAGCGTCTCCCTAACAGAGACCCAGTACTTC
CSVSLTETQYF
>16|few|TRBJ2-1|TRBV3-1|TRBD2
TGTGCCAGCAGCCCTCGAGGACTAGCGGGGGTACATGAGCAGTTCTTC
CASSPRGLAGVHEQFF
>16|few|TRBJ2-1|TRBV5-1|-
TGCGCCAGCAGCTCTCCGACCTTGAGAGGGGACAATGAGCAGTTCTTC
CASSSPTLRGDNEQFF
>15|many|TRBJ2-7|TRBV20-1|-
TGCAGTGCTAGAGGGAGCTTGAGGGGCTCCTACGAGCAGTACTTC
CSARGSLRGSYEQYF
>15|many|TRBJ1-4|TRBV7-9|TRBD1
TGTGCCAGCAGCTACCCGACAGGGGGAGCTGAAAAACTGTTTTTT
CASSYPTGGAEKLFF